These 8 T cell receptor beta chains originate from one sample sequenced in a study of siplizumab effects on memory and regulatory T cells. Sequencing used immunoSEQ multiplex PCR; TCRdb keeps in-frame clones, though not all of them. In the table there are fewer than 130,000 clones, just under 95% of which are singletons. The material sequenced was CD4+ T cells sorted from blood. The receptors were sampled from a human donor in good health.

The V and J genes are TRBV12-5 and TRBJ2-7; TRBD2 matches at 11 bases. Losses at the gene ends were 0 bases for V and 5 bases for J; bases not matched to a gene: 3. Germline V gives CDR1 LGHNT, CDR2 FRNRAP. This CDR3 is 15 amino acids long. CDR3 nucleotide sequence: TGTGCTAGTGGTTTGGTCCTAGCGGGAGGACACGAGCAGTACTTC. Amino acid sequence: CASGLVLAGGHEQYF.

V and J are TRBV10-1 and TRBJ2-3, with D perhaps being TRBD1 or TRBD2 (5 bases each). V lost 4 bases to trimming and J lost 0 bases, with 5 bases between them. CDR3 length equals 13 residues. Germline V lookup: CDR1 WNHNN, CDR2 SYGVQD (reference sequence). The CDR3 here is CASSGDSTDTQYF. CDR3 bases: TGCGCCAGCAGTGGGGACAGCACAGATACGCAGTATTTT.

The sample holds one count of this clone. V usage is TRBV6-6 and J usage is TRBJ1-5; D is undetermined. Germline CDR1 and CDR2: MNHNY and SVGAGI (reference sequence). The CDR3 has 15 amino acids. The V end was cut by 6 bases, the J end by 2 bases, with 14 bases between. CDR3 bases: TGTGCCAGCAGCTACACACCGTCGGGCAATCAGCCCCAGCATTTT. It yields the protein CASSYTPSGNQPQHF.

The gene calls are TRBV5-1 and TRBJ2-3; D is unresolved. The germline V and J ends were trimmed by 7 bases and 4 bases, with 13 bases remaining between them. The CDR3 totals 13 residues. Per the germline V gene, CDR1 is SGHRS and CDR2 is YFSETQ. In DNA, the CDR3 is TGCGCCAGCGGAGTAGTCCCCCCAGATACGCAGTATTTT. Translating gives CASGVVPPDTQYF.

The chain has TRBV7-2 and TRBJ2-1; 13 positions match TRBD2. Trimming cost V 5 bases and J 10 bases; bases outside gene matches: 8. The CDR3 spans 15 residues. Germline CDR1 is SGHTA and CDR2 is FQGNSA. The CDR3 is CASSLLAGGFGEQFF. The CDR3 DNA is TGTGCCAGCAGCCTACTAGCGGGAGGGTTCGGAGAGCAGTTCTTC.

The chain's CDR3 is CASVLDPATNEKLFF. CDR3 DNA: TGTGCCAGCGTTCTAGACCCAGCAACTAATGAAAAACTGTTTTTT. V and J are TRBV6-1 and TRBJ1-4; D not resolved. Germline-derived CDR1 and CDR2 are MNHNS and SASEGT. The CDR3 has 15 amino acids. Trimming pared 8 bases from V and 0 bases from J, leaving 13 bases between.

This clone was observed once. The CDR3 spells CASSSAGGRTEAFF. The DNA for the CDR3 is TGTGCCAGCAGCTCTGCAGGGGGTCGGACTGAAGCTTTCTTT. This chain joins TRBV7-3 and TRBJ1-1, with 7 bases aligning to TRBD1. After removal of 4 bases from V and 5 bases from J, the junction contained 7 bases not matched to a gene. Germline CDR1 is SGHTA and CDR2 is FQGTGA. This CDR3 is 14 amino acids long. Variable domain in full (rest from reference TRBV7-3 and TRBJ1-1): GAGVSQTPSNKVTEKGKYVELRCDPISGHTALYWYRQSLGQGPEFLIYFQGTGAADDSGLPNDRFFAVRPEGSVSTLKIQRTERGDSAVYLCASSSAGGRTEAFFGQGTRLTVV.

The rearrangement uses TRBV10-3 and TRBJ2-2, with a possible D match to TRBD1 (6 bases). Germline V gene lookup returns CDR1 ENHRY and CDR2 SYGVKD. The CDR3 totals 16 residues. V lost 7 bases and J lost 4, with 19 bases in between. Here the CDR3 reads CAINPVNRASTGELFF. CDR3 nucleotides: TGTGCCATCAATCCCGTAAACAGGGCCAGCACCGGGGAGCTGTTTTTT.